The T cell receptor (beta chain) under discussion was sequenced for a study of blood T cells in healthy people across ages. Concerning this clonotype itself: Its antigen is currently unknown.

A second about 6 to 12 cycle PCR used barcoded and J-beta primers. A 12-random-nucleotide template-switch adaptor tagged each cDNA molecule. TCRdb reprocessed the 5' RACE reads via MiXCR and lists one record per CDR3 protein. The data show roughly 800,000 distinct CDR3 sequences, 55% to 70% seen once. V lost 3 bases and J lost 1, with 9 bases in between. Germline V gene data show CDR1 as MNHNS and CDR2 as SASEGT. This CDR3 has 14 amino acids. Whole-study results and caveats: Unsorted PBMC material precluded a definitive naive versus antigen-experienced comparison. Expanded clonotype changes were possibly confounded by unknown donor CMV status.

Peripheral blood samples of around 11 milliliters were drawn from each donor. V usage is TRBV6-1 and J usage is TRBJ1-1; TRBD1 might be the D (5 bases). Sequenced input: blood. This sequence originates from a man aged 25-40 years in good health. CDR3 region: CASSDYQGNTEAFF. The CDR3 DNA follows: TGTGCCAGCAGTGACTATCAGGGGAACACTGAAGCTTTCTTT.